This T cell receptor (beta chain) was captured by sequencing in a study of CD8+ T cells in alopecia areata. Study-wide context: Oral tofacitinib (5 to 10 mg twice daily) was administered to treated patients.

Findings of the study overall: Uncertainty remains about how baseline CD8+ expansion links to response, with one nonresponder.

As to treatment: oral pan-JAK inhibitor, 5-10 mg twice daily. Isolated RNA was reverse transcribed into cDNA used as the sequencing template. Profiled with immunoSEQ multiplex PCR; TCRdb holds only in-frame clones, not every one. The sample lists approximately 200,000 clones, 50% to 60% occurring once. Trimming at V came to 4 bases and at J to 2 bases, leaving 13 bases not matched to a gene. The V gene's germline CDR1 is GTSNPN and CDR2 SVGIG (reference sequence). CDR3 length equals 16 residues. As to this clone: The antigen is unknown.

This receptor was identified in a human donor with alopecia areata. Sequencing used CD4+ T cells sorted from blood, obtained at week 4, from a patient treated with tofacitinib. The chain joins TRBV30 to TRBJ2-7, with 8 bases matching TRBD1. The CDR3 is CAWTGRTGGSAYEQYF. CDR3 coding DNA: TGTGCCTGGACCGGGCGAACAGGGGGAAGCGCCTACGAGCAGTACTTC.